A selection of T cell receptor beta chains follows, all from one sample in a study of blood T cell repertoires in COVID-19. Generated by immunoSEQ multiplex PCR, the TCRdb table keeps only in-frame clones and is missing some. The sample records 200,000 to 250,000 clones, around 90% being singletons. Sequences were obtained from PBMCs or T cells enriched from blood (not recorded which). The origin of the receptors is a woman aged 25-40 years who had recovered from COVID-19. The CDR3 runs from the conserved cysteine through the conserved F or W. Fields, in order: V gene, D gene, clone size, J gene, CDR3 DNA, CDR3 protein. A D gene is named only where the DNA matches it firmly. Clone sizes are given selectively: once, few, many, or a class where the clone is expanded.

v_call: TRBV9; d_call: NA; clone_size: NA; j_call: TRBJ1-2; cdr3_nt: TGTGCCAGCAGCCCTAGCGGGGGTACCTATGGCTACACCTTC; cdr3_aa: CASSPSGGTYGYTF
v_call: TRBV19; d_call: NA; clone_size: NA; j_call: TRBJ2-3; cdr3_nt: TGTGCCAGTAGTCCTCCGTTCCGGGACACAGACACAGATACGCAGTATTTT; cdr3_aa: CASSPPFRDTDTDTQYF
v_call: TRBV12-3/TRBV12-4; d_call: NA; clone_size: once; j_call: TRBJ1-5; cdr3_nt: TGTGCCAGCAGTTTAGGAGGAGGTCAGCCCCAGCATTTT; cdr3_aa: CASSLGGGQPQHF
v_call: TRBV27; d_call: TRBD1; clone_size: NA; j_call: TRBJ2-7; cdr3_nt: TGTGCCAGCAGTTTATCCGGGACAGGCGGTGTTAATCAGTACTTC; cdr3_aa: CASSLSGTGGVNQYF
v_call: TRBV29-1; d_call: TRBD1; clone_size: NA; j_call: TRBJ2-1; cdr3_nt: TGCAGCGTTGAACGCTACATGACAGGGTACAATGAGCAGTTCTTC; cdr3_aa: CSVERYMTGYNEQFF
v_call: TRBV11-3; d_call: NA; clone_size: NA; j_call: TRBJ2-1; cdr3_nt: TGTGCCAGCAGCATATCCGGGACAACCATCAATGAGCAGTTCTTC; cdr3_aa: CASSISGTTINEQFF
v_call: TRBV4-1; d_call: NA; clone_size: NA; j_call: TRBJ1-5; cdr3_nt: TGCGCCAGCAGCCAAGATGTCGGTAGCAATCAGCCCCAGCATTTT; cdr3_aa: CASSQDVGSNQPQHF
v_call: TRBV5-1; d_call: NA; clone_size: NA; j_call: TRBJ1-6; cdr3_nt: TGCGCCAGCAGCTTGTTACAGGAGAATTCACCCCTCCACTTT; cdr3_aa: CASSLLQENSPLHF
v_call: TRBV2; d_call: NA; clone_size: NA; j_call: TRBJ1-6; cdr3_nt: TGTGCCAGCAGTGATGGCTCACCCCTCCACTTT; cdr3_aa: CASSDGSPLHF
v_call: TRBV7-2; d_call: TRBD1; clone_size: NA; j_call: TRBJ1-1; cdr3_nt: TGTGCCAGCGGGGACAGGGAAGAGGTAGAAGCTTTCTTT; cdr3_aa: CASGDREEVEAFF